This entry lists 17 T cell receptor beta chains sequenced from one sample in a study of cytomegalovirus exposure and HLA in healthy donors. Amplification used 60 Vbeta primers and 13 Jbeta primers. Assay used: immunoSEQ multiplex PCR; TCRdb lists only in-frame clones, some missing. The sample lists more than 150,000 clones, 60% to 80% occurring once. Sample: PBMCs. The source of these receptors is a man between 50 and 59 years old in good health and CMV-seropositive.

The J gene is TRBJ2-1, the V gene TRBV21-1; TRBD1, the table's D call, lacks a check against the DNA. TRBV21-1 is a documented pseudogene. The CDR3 spans 14 residues. The DNA of the CDR3 is TGTGCCAGCAGCAATGGCAGGGTCGGGAATGAGCAGTTCTTC. The encoded protein is CASSNGRVGNEQFF.

This clone occurred a few times. The rearrangement joins TRBV5-1 to TRBJ2-1, with 11 bases identical to TRBD2. This CDR3 spans 15 amino acids. Germline values: CDR1 SGHRS, CDR2 YFSETQ. V lost 0 bases and J lost 4; bases outside the gene matches: 0. CDR3 amino acids: CASSLVAGGYNEQFF. Here the CDR3 DNA reads TGCGCCAGCAGCTTGGTAGCGGGGGGGTACAATGAGCAGTTCTTC.

The chain carries TRBV13 and TRBJ2-3; 8 bases are a match to TRBD2. Germline CDR1 reads PRHDT; CDR2 reads FYEKMQ (reference sequence). The CDR3 contains 18 residues. V lost 0 bases, J lost 4 bases, and 12 bases stayed unmatched. For the CDR3, the DNA is TGTGCCAGCAGCTTAGGTTGGGCAGCGGGGGTGTTGTCAGATACGCAGTATTTT. Translating gives CASSLGWAAGVLSDTQYF.

This chain links TRBV11-2 with TRBJ1-3; D call uncertain. This CDR3 contains 13 residues. Trimming removed 0 bases from V and 6 bases from J, with 6 bases in between. Germline loops: CDR1 SGHAT, CDR2 FQNNGV. CDR3 DNA sequence: TGTGCCAGCAGCTTAGATACAGCAAACACCATATATTTT. Protein sequence: CASSLDTANTIYF.

This clone has a handful of counts. The rearrangement uses TRBV4-1 and TRBJ1-2, with D unresolved. Trimming removed 0 bases from V and 0 bases from J, with 8 bases in between. Germline V gene sequence: CDR1 MGHRA, CDR2 YSYEKL. The CDR3 is 15 amino acids. The CDR3: CASSQDAGSNYGYTF. The CDR3 DNA follows: TGCGCCAGCAGCCAAGATGCCGGTTCTAACTATGGCTACACCTTC.

The chain joins TRBV30 to TRBJ1-2; tentative D call: TRBD1 (6 bases). V was pared by 0 bases and J by 4 bases, with 12 bases between. This CDR3 has 14 residues. CDR1 and CDR2 (germline): GTSNPN, SVGIG (reference sequence). The DNA of the CDR3 is TGTGCCTGGAGTGTACAGGGCAGGTTCTATGGCTACACCTTC. It yields the protein CAWSVQGRFYGYTF.

The chain couples TRBV29-1 to TRBJ2-3, with 11 bases identical to TRBD1. The germline V gene encodes CDR1 SQVTM and CDR2 ANQGSEA. The CDR3 extends over 13 amino acids. CDR3 protein: CAGTGGGPDTQYF. The CDR3 DNA sequence: TGCGCGGGGACAGGGGGGGGCCCAGATACGCAGTATTTT.

This clone was found a few times. The chain uses TRBV15 and TRBJ1-5, with 10 nucleotides matching TRBD1. The CDR3 length is 18 residues. Looked up from germline, CDR1 is LNHNV and CDR2 is YYDKDF (reference sequence). Losses at the gene ends were 0 bases for V and 0 bases for J; bases not matched to a gene: 5. CDR3 nucleotide sequence: TGTGCCACCAGCAGAGAAGGGACAGGGGAATATAGCAATCAGCCCCAGCATTTT. Encoded protein: CATSREGTGEYSNQPQHF.

V gene TRBV6-5 combines with J gene TRBJ2-2, with D unresolved. The CDR3 consists of 15 residues. CDR1 and CDR2 (germline): MNHEY, SVGAGI. Trimming left V 3 bases short and J 0 bases short, with 8 bases between. The CDR3 loop is CASSYELPNTGELFF. The CDR3 DNA sequence: TGTGCCAGCAGTTATGAGCTACCGAACACCGGGGAGCTGTTTTTT.

The V gene is TRBV28, the J gene TRBJ2-2; maybe TRBD1 (6 bases). The germline V gene has CDR1 MDHEN and CDR2 SYDVKM. The length of the CDR3 is 18 residues. Trimming stripped 6 bases from V and 2 bases from J, with 22 bases between. The CDR3 region has the DNA TGTGCCAGCAGCATTACAACAGGGCTGACCTCTAACACCGGGGAGCTGTTTTTT. As protein: CASSITTGLTSNTGELFF. Full variable domain (rest looked up from reference TRBV28 and TRBJ2-2): DVKVTQSSRYLVKRTGEKVFLECVQDMDHENMFWYRQDPGLGLRLIYFSYDVKMKEKGDIPEGYSVSREKKERFSLILESASTNQTSMYLCASSITTGLTSNTGELFFGEGSRLTVL.

The rearrangement uses TRBV27 and TRBJ2-7; 10 bases fit TRBD2. With V trimmed by 5 bases and J by 2 bases, 15 bases remained unmatched. The CDR3 spans 18 residues. Germline CDR1 reads MNHEY; CDR2 reads SMNVEV (reference sequence). The CDR3 is CASSRQGTTSGATYEQYF. The CDR3 DNA reads as TGTGCCAGCAGTCGACAGGGGACAACTAGCGGGGCAACCTACGAGCAGTACTTC.

In the case of this clone: Its ends do not fully match the called genes, so a read error is possible. The chain employs TRBV4-1 and TRBJ1-2, with a weak D call TRBD1 (6 bases). This CDR3 is 15 amino acids long. Per germline, CDR1 MGHRA and CDR2 YSYEKL. CDR3 loop: CASSQDGKTDRLHAF. The CDR3 DNA is TGCGCCAGCAGCCAAGATGGGAAGACCGACAGGCTTCACGCCTTC.

V usage is TRBV29-1 and J usage is TRBJ2-7; unclear D gene. Germline V gives CDR1 SQVTM, CDR2 ANQGSEA. Trimming took off 7 bases at V and 4 bases at J, with 14 bases between the two ends. The CDR3 spans 12 residues. The CDR3 DNA sequence: TGCAGCGCCCTGGGTACAGATTACGAGCAGTACGTC. Translating gives CSALGTDYEQYV.

The chain joins TRBV28 to TRBJ2-3; perhaps TRBD1 as D (6 bases). The CDR3 has 13 residues. The V gene lost 5 bases and the J gene lost 4 bases, with 10 bases spanning the gap. Germline loops: CDR1 MDHEN, CDR2 SYDVKM. For the CDR3, the DNA is TGTGCCAGCAGTAAACAGGGACCAGATACGCAGTATTTT. Amino acids: CASSKQGPDTQYF.

This clone was seen only once. The chain employs TRBV18 and TRBJ1-4; D gene unclear. V was shortened by 6 bases and J by 3 bases, with 11 bases between the two germline ends. The CDR3 length is 14 residues. Germline V gene lookup returns CDR1 KGHSH and CDR2 LQKENI. The CDR3 here is CASSLSEANEKLFF. The CDR3 DNA reads TGTGCCAGCTCCCTCTCGGAGGCTAATGAAAAACTGTTTTTT.

V usage is TRBV7-2 and J usage is TRBJ1-1, with TRBD1 identical over 8 bases. With V trimmed by 4 bases and J by 9 bases, 7 bases remained unmatched. The CDR3 consists of 13 residues. In germline, CDR1 is SGHTA, CDR2 FQGNSA. The CDR3 reads CASSSGQDLKAFF. In DNA, the CDR3 is TGTGCCAGCAGCTCGGGACAGGATTTAAAAGCTTTCTTT.

The chain uses TRBV19 and TRBJ2-1; 12 nucleotides line up with TRBD2. The trim removed 5 bases at V and 6 bases at J, leaving 11 bases unmatched. Germline V gene sequence: CDR1 LNHDA, CDR2 SQIVND (reference sequence). The CDR3 has 17 residues. The CDR3 loop is CASSPTPLAGGLNEQFF. DNA for the CDR3: TGTGCCAGTAGTCCAACCCCTCTAGCGGGGGGGCTCAATGAGCAGTTCTTC.